The 18 T cell receptor beta chains below were found in one sample sequenced in a study of T cell responses to AZD1222 COVID-19 vaccine. Sequencing was performed with immunoSEQ multiplex PCR; in TCRdb, only in-frame clones are kept and a portion is missing. The table includes about 20,000 clones, roughly 83% detected once. Sequencing used peripheral blood, obtained 28 days after the second AZD1222 dose. Receptors were obtained from an adult who received the AZD1222 COVID-19 vaccine.

This clone was detected only a few times. The CDR3 spells CASSQDRGYEQYF. In nucleotides, the CDR3 is TGCGCCAGCAGCCAAGACCGGGGCTACGAGCAGTACTTC. The V gene is TRBV4-3, the J gene TRBJ2-7; maybe TRBD2 (5 bases). The CDR3 runs 13 residues. Trimming removed 0 bases from V and 3 bases from J, with 6 bases in between. Germline lookup yields CDR1 LGHNA and CDR2 YSLEER.

This sequence joins TRBV7-2 and TRBJ1-4; 10 nucleotides agree with TRBD1. The V segment lost 5 bases and the J segment 6 bases; nucleotides outside the gene matches: 6. CDR1 and CDR2 from the germline V gene are SGHTA and FQGNSA. This CDR3 is built from 15 residues. Written as DNA, the CDR3 is TGTGCCAGCAGCCCGGGACAGGGGAGGGATGAAAAACTGTTTTTT. Its protein is CASSPGQGRDEKLFF.

The rearrangement links TRBV5-8 to TRBJ2-7; unclear D gene. Germline V gene lookup returns CDR1 SGHTS and CDR2 YDEGEE. The CDR3 sequence is 17 residues long. V dropped 7 bases and J dropped 3 bases, with 26 bases sitting between them. DNA of the CDR3: TGTGCCAGCCCCCTTGGGTTAGGTAGCCCCAATTTCTACGAGCAGTACTTC. Translating it yields CASPLGLGSPNFYEQYF.

This clone was detected once. The rearrangement joins TRBV2 to TRBJ2-3; possible D gene TRBD1, 6 bases. CDR3 length equals 14 residues. Germline assignment: CDR1 SNHLY and CDR2 FYNNEI. The ends were cut back, 6 bases at V and 1 base at J, with 11 bases in the middle. The CDR3, as DNA: TGTGCCAGCAGCGGCGAGGGGGGCACAGATACGCAGTATTTT. It is translated as CASSGEGGTDTQYF.

Only one count was recorded for this clone. The CDR3 is CASSLATSGSGGELFF. The DNA for the CDR3 is TGTGCCAGCAGCTTAGCTACTAGCGGGAGTGGCGGGGAGCTGTTTTTT. V and J are TRBV11-2 and TRBJ2-2, with TRBD2 matching 11 bases. The CDR3 runs 16 residues. Trimming removed 1 base from V and 7 bases from J; junction bases left unmatched: 5. The germline V gene encodes CDR1 SGHAT and CDR2 FQNNGV.

The rearrangement joins TRBV5-8 to TRBJ1-1, with D unresolved. This CDR3 has 12 amino acids. The V and J ends lost 4 bases and 0 bases respectively, with 4 bases between them. Germline CDR1 and CDR2: SGHTS and YDEGEE. The CDR3 sequence is CASSVLNTEAFF. The CDR3 bases are TGTGCCAGCAGCGTTTTGAACACTGAAGCTTTCTTT.

This rearrangement joins TRBV11-3 to TRBJ2-7; D ambiguous. Looked up from germline, CDR1 is SGHNT and CDR2 is YENEEA. V lost 0 bases, J lost 3 bases, and 9 bases lay in between. The CDR3 contains 14 residues. The CDR3 region is CASSLDQQHYEQYF. The CDR3 DNA reads TGTGCCAGCAGCTTAGACCAACAGCACTACGAGCAGTACTTC.

The chain has TRBV5-1 and TRBJ1-1; TRBD1 matches 11 bases. CDR3 length: 15 residues. Germline loops: CDR1 SGHRS, CDR2 YFSETQ. V shed 2 bases and J 5 bases; nucleotides not matched to a gene: 5. The CDR3 nucleotides are TGCGCCAGCAGCTTCTTTGGACAGGGGGCAACTGAAGCTTTCTTT. This gives the protein CASSFFGQGATEAFF.

The chain recombines TRBV21-1 with TRBJ2-1; the listed D gene, TRBD2, was not tested against the DNA. TRBV21-1 is annotated as a pseudogene. This CDR3 spans 16 amino acids. The CDR3, as DNA: TGTGCCAGCAGCAAACCGGGACTAGCGGACCACAATGAGCAGTTCTTC. This encodes CASSKPGLADHNEQFF.

This clone occurred a few times. The V and J genes are TRBV6-5 and TRBJ1-5, with D uncertain. CDR3 length: 13 amino acids. V lost 6 bases and J 4 bases, leaving 10 bases between the germline ends. Looked up from germline, CDR1 is MNHEY and CDR2 is SVGAGI. CDR3 sequence (DNA): TGTGCCAGCAGGCGTCACGGGAATCAGCCCCAGCATTTT. Amino acid sequence: CASRRHGNQPQHF.

The V gene is TRBV7-8, the J gene TRBJ1-2, with 8 positions matching TRBD1. Germline CDR1 is SGHVS and CDR2 is FQNEAQ. Trimming took 5 bases from V and 3 from J; bases not matched to a gene: 5. The CDR3 covers 14 residues. The CDR3 DNA reads as TGTGCCAGCAGCCCGGACAGGGTAGACTATGGCTACACCTTC. This gives the protein CASSPDRVDYGYTF.

The chain is built from TRBV19 and TRBJ2-1, with 9 bases aligning to TRBD2. From germline, CDR1 is LNHDA and CDR2 SQIVND (reference sequence). The CDR3 extends over 16 amino acids. The junction had 13 bases not matched to a gene; V was cut back by 5 bases and J by 8 bases. The CDR3 protein is CASSPRRLADGDEQFF. The CDR3 nucleotides read TGTGCCAGTAGTCCCCGTCGACTAGCGGACGGGGATGAGCAGTTCTTC.

The genes are TRBV7-2 and TRBJ2-5; perhaps D is TRBD1 or TRBD2 (5 bases each). This CDR3 has 14 residues. V gave up 3 bases and J gave up 5 bases, with 13 bases separating them. The germline gives CDR1 SGHTA, CDR2 FQGNSA. The CDR3 loop reads CASSFAGTDETQYF. The CDR3 nucleotides are TGTGCCAGCAGCTTTGCCGGGACGGACGAGACCCAGTACTTC.

The table lists this clone with a few counts. The chain combines TRBV7-2 with TRBJ1-1, with unresolved D. Trimming took 3 bases from V and 0 from J, leaving 11 bases between them. The germline V gene has CDR1 SGHTA and CDR2 FQGNSA. The CDR3 runs to 15 residues. CDR3 protein: CASSFLSDLNTEAFF. CDR3 DNA sequence: TGTGCCAGCAGCTTTTTGTCAGATCTGAACACTGAAGCTTTCTTT.

The chain links TRBV7-9 to TRBJ1-1, with a possible D match to TRBD1 (5 bases). Germline CDR1 SEHNR, CDR2 FQNEAQ (reference sequence). Trimming shortened V by 8 bases and J by 4 bases, and 11 bases separated the two germline ends. The length of the CDR3 is 12 residues. The CDR3 reads CASLRGGTEAFF. The CDR3 DNA is TGTGCCAGCCTCCGGGGGGGCACTGAAGCTTTCTTT.

The sample holds a few counts of this clone. The V gene is TRBV19, the J gene TRBJ1-1; the match to TRBD1 covers 7 bases. The CDR3 consists of 14 residues. The V gene end was trimmed by 6 bases and the J gene end by 4 bases; junction bases not matched to a gene: 8. Germline V gives CDR1 LNHDA, CDR2 SQIVND (reference sequence). This CDR3 is CASRGDAGGTEAFF. CDR3 in DNA: TGTGCCAGTAGGGGAGACGCAGGGGGCACTGAAGCTTTCTTT. The variable domain in full, completed from reference TRBV19 and TRBJ1-1, reads DGGITQSPKYLFRKEGQNVTLSCEQNLNHDAMYWYRQDPGQGLRLIYYSQIVNDFQKGDIAEGYSVSREKKESFPLTVTSAQKNPTAFYLCASRGDAGGTEAFFGQGTRLTVV.

The V gene is TRBV18, the J gene TRBJ2-7; tentatively, D is TRBD1 (6 bases). The CDR3 spans 15 residues. The V gene lost 2 bases and the J gene lost 0 bases, with 11 bases spanning the gap. Germline assignment: CDR1 KGHSH and CDR2 LQKENI. The CDR3 DNA sequence: TGTGCCAGCTCACCAGGGACACAGAGCTCCTACGAGCAGTACTTC. Translation gives CASSPGTQSSYEQYF.

For this clone: Within the sample, other DNA sequences also encode this same CDR3. This chain joins TRBV19 and TRBJ2-5; the D call may be TRBD1 or TRBD2 (7 bases each). With 2 bases removed from V and 5 bases from J, the gap between germline ends came to 12 bases. The germline V gene encodes CDR1 LNHDA and CDR2 SQIVND (reference sequence). The CDR3 covers 14 residues. CDR3 region: CASSIRQGGETQYF. Written as DNA, the CDR3 is TGTGCCAGTAGTATAAGACAGGGAGGGGAGACCCAGTACTTC.